Following are 30 T cell receptor beta chains from one sample sequenced in a study of human T cells and chemical hapten exposure. TCRdb ran MiXCR on the RACE reads and lists one entry per CDR3 protein. Here the sample spans about 380,000 distinct CDR3 sequences, about 6% being singletons. The sample's time point: patch test 2, 6 weeks after DPC sensitization. The sample's treatment: therapeutic diphenylcyclopropenone sensitization with weekly scalp DPC. The sample was whole blood, taken in connection with sensitization to the hapten diphenylcyclopropenone (DPC). The receptors stem from a woman under 30 with alopecia areata. Some clones in this sample may be carry-over from other donors' samples.

In this sample, this clonotype turned up many times. J is TRBJ1-2 and V is TRBV5-1; a possible D gene is TRBD1 (5 bases). The CDR3 runs to 15 residues. The V end was cut by 0 bases, the J end by 0 bases, with 9 bases between. CDR1 SGHRS and CDR2 YFSETQ come from the germline V gene. This CDR3 is CASSLGAGTNYGYTF. In DNA form, the CDR3 reads TGCGCCAGCAGCTTGGGGGCAGGGACTAACTATGGCTACACCTTC.

This clonotype was counted only a few times. The chain carries TRBV29-1 and TRBJ1-4, with TRBD1 as a possible D gene (5 bases). In germline, CDR1 is SQVTM, CDR2 ANQGSEA. Trimming cost V 4 bases and J 5 bases, with 11 bases left between them. There are 13 residues in the CDR3. The CDR3 loop reads CSVAGTWNEKLFF. As DNA, the CDR3 is TGCAGCGTTGCCGGGACCTGGAATGAAAAACTGTTTTTT.

This clonotype was counted at least ten times. The V gene is TRBV27, the J gene TRBJ1-2; 10 nucleotides align to TRBD1. The CDR3 length is 17 residues. Per germline, CDR1 MNHEY and CDR2 SMNVEV (reference sequence). Losses at the gene ends were 9 bases for V and 6 bases for J; bases not matched to a gene: 19. DNA of the CDR3: TGTGCCAGTTGGGGGCCCGGGACAGGGGCACTTTTACATGGCTACACCTTC. It encodes CASWGPGTGALLHGYTF.

This clonotype was counted only a few times. The V call is TRBV6-5, the J call TRBJ1-1; D might be TRBD1 (5 bases). Trimming shortened V by 6 bases and J by 2 bases, and 19 bases separated the two germline ends. CDR1 and CDR2 from the germline V gene are MNHEY and SVGAGI. The CDR3 runs 16 residues. The chain's CDR3 is CASRPEGLGLNTEAFF. DNA for the CDR3: TGTGCCAGCAGACCCGAGGGGCTGGGCCTTAACACTGAAGCTTTCTTT.

The chain is built from TRBV14 and TRBJ2-7, with D unclear. The CDR3 covers 13 residues. V was pared by 4 bases and J by 6 bases, with 13 bases between. CDR1 is SGHDN and CDR2 is FVKESK in the germline V gene. Written as DNA, the CDR3 is TGTGCCAGCAGCCGCAGTCCAGGCCTCGAGCAGTACTTC. Translating gives CASSRSPGLEQYF. Using reference TRBV14 and TRBJ2-7 for the parts outside the CDR3, the full variable domain is EAGVTQFPSHSVIEKGQTVTLRCDPISGHDNLYWYRRVMGKEIKFLLHFVKESKQDESGMPNNRFLAERTGGTYSTLKVQPAELEDSGVYFCASSRSPGLEQYFGPGTRLTVT.

The chain links TRBV7-8 to TRBJ1-5, with D unresolved. The CDR3 runs to 14 residues. Germline values: CDR1 SGHVS, CDR2 FQNEAQ. V lost 7 bases and J lost 5, with 15 bases in between. The CDR3 nucleotides are TGTGCCAGCACAAAAGAAGCGGATCATCAGCCCCAGCATTTT. Residues: CASTKEADHQPQHF.

This clonotype was seen many times. This rearrangement joins TRBV12-3 or TRBV12-4 to TRBJ2-3; D possibly corresponds to TRBD1 (6 bases). V lost 4 bases and J lost 0, with 11 bases in between. The CDR3 length is 15 residues. The DNA for the CDR3 is TGTGCCAGCAGTTCAACAGGGCACAGCACAGATACGCAGTATTTT. This sequence encodes CASSSTGHSTDTQYF.

There are many counts of this clonotype. The V call is TRBV7-2, the J call TRBJ2-1; a possible D gene is TRBD1 (6 bases). V shed 2 bases and J shed 2 bases, with 10 bases lying between them. This CDR3 is 15 amino acids long. Germline CDR1 and CDR2: SGHTA and FQGNSA. The CDR3 here is CASSLFQGPYNEQFF. CDR3 DNA sequence: TGTGCCAGCAGCTTATTCCAGGGGCCCTACAATGAGCAGTTCTTC.

This clonotype was picked up many times. The chain recombines TRBV6-1 with TRBJ1-3, with 9 bases identical to TRBD1. The CDR3 extends over 18 amino acids. V lost 5 bases and J lost 0; bases outside the gene matches: 11. Germline V gene data show CDR1 as MNHNS and CDR2 as SASEGT. In DNA form, the CDR3 reads TGTGCCAGCAGTCGGACAGGGGCGTCCTTTAGCTCTGGAAACACCATATATTTT. Translated, it gives CASSRTGASFSSGNTIYF.

This chain joins TRBV18 and TRBJ2-7, with 7 bases that match TRBD1. Germline values: CDR1 KGHSH, CDR2 LQKENI. The CDR3 runs 13 residues. V gave up 3 bases and J gave up 5 bases; unmatched junction bases: 4. The DNA of the CDR3 is TGTGCCAGCTCACCCGACAGGGCAAACGAGCAGTACTTC. Translation: CASSPDRANEQYF.

The chain recombines TRBV12-3 or TRBV12-4 with TRBJ2-7; 11 bases are a match to TRBD1. The CDR3 length is 13 residues. The trim removed 8 bases at V and 1 base at J, leaving 1 base unmatched. The CDR3 spells CASGTGGSYEQYF. In nucleotides, the CDR3 is TGTGCCAGCGGGACAGGGGGTTCCTACGAGCAGTACTTC.

The table lists this clonotype with many counts. The genes are TRBV6-2 or TRBV6-3 and TRBJ1-1; unclear D gene. Trimming pared 2 bases from V and 0 bases from J, leaving 4 bases between. The CDR3 spans 13 residues. Per germline, CDR1 MNHEY and CDR2 SVGEGT. The CDR3 spells CASSYTLNTEAFF. The CDR3 bases are TGTGCCAGCAGTTACACGCTGAACACTGAAGCTTTCTTT.

The CDR3 coding sequence is TGTGCCAGCAGTGAATTCACCGGGGGCTTCTCCTACAATGAGCAGTTCTTC. It codes for CASSEFTGGFSYNEQFF. This chain uses TRBV6-4 with TRBJ2-1, with D perhaps matching TRBD1 or TRBD2 (6 bases each). CDR3 length equals 17 residues. V was pared by 3 bases and J by 0 bases, with 15 bases between. Per the germline V gene, CDR1 is MRHNA and CDR2 is SNTAGT.

This clonotype was seen ten or more times. The rearrangement joins TRBV25-1 to TRBJ2-7; 7 bases fit TRBD1. With V trimmed by 3 bases and J by 6 bases, 17 bases remained unmatched. The CDR3 sequence is 17 residues long. Germline V CDR1 and CDR2: MGHDK, SYGVNS. The CDR3 protein is CASSDHFLTGTESEQYF. The CDR3 nucleotides read TGTGCCAGCAGTGATCACTTCCTTACCGGGACAGAGTCCGAGCAGTACTTC.

This clonotype was seen ten or more times. CDR3 bases: TGTGCCAGCAGTCTCGGACAGGGGGCGGATGGCTACACCTTC. This translates into CASSLGQGADGYTF. The chain couples TRBV2 to TRBJ1-2, with 11 bases matching TRBD1. CDR3 length: 14 amino acids. CDR1 is SNHLY and CDR2 is FYNNEI in the germline V gene. Unmatched junction bases numbered 5, after V lost 5 bases and J lost 6 bases.

This clonotype was seen only once. J is TRBJ2-3 and V is TRBV20-1; D might be TRBD2 (7 bases). In germline, CDR1 is DFQATT, CDR2 SNEGSKA (reference sequence). The CDR3 consists of 14 residues. Trimming left V 0 bases short and J 2 bases short, with 9 bases between. The CDR3 is CSARDGGPTDTQYF. As DNA, the CDR3 is TGCAGTGCTAGAGACGGGGGGCCCACAGATACGCAGTATTTT.

The chain joins TRBV20-1 to TRBJ2-1; 13 positions match TRBD2. V dropped 5 bases and J dropped 4; count of bases not matched to a gene: 2. Germline-derived CDR1 and CDR2 are DFQATT and SNEGSKA (reference sequence). There are 14 residues in the CDR3. The CDR3 coding sequence is TGCAGTGCTGGGACTAGCGGGGCATACAATGAGCAGTTCTTC. It encodes CSAGTSGAYNEQFF.

This clonotype was counted at least ten times. The J gene is TRBJ1-2, the V gene TRBV27; possibly TRBD1 for D (5 bases). CDR3 length equals 17 residues. Trimming took off 5 bases at V and 2 bases at J, with 21 bases between the two ends. CDR1 is MNHEY, CDR2 SMNVEV, per germline (reference sequence). Here the CDR3 DNA reads TGTGCCAGCAGTCCAGCCTTGACGGGGGAAGGAAACTATGGCTACACCTTC. This encodes CASSPALTGEGNYGYTF.

The gene calls are TRBV5-6 and TRBJ2-1; 13 nucleotides align to TRBD2. V trimming: 5 bases; J trimming: 8 bases; junction bases outside the gene matches: 7. The CDR3 is 15 residues long. Germline-derived CDR1 and CDR2 are SGHDT and YYEEEE. CDR3 sequence reads: CASRPLAGGPYEQFF. In DNA, the CDR3 is TGTGCCAGCAGACCACTAGCGGGGGGGCCGTATGAGCAGTTCTTC.

V is TRBV2 and J is TRBJ2-3, with D possibly TRBD1 on 6 matching bases. The CDR3 length is 15 residues. Trimming took off 4 bases at V and 3 bases at J, with 14 bases between the two ends. CDR1 is SNHLY, CDR2 FYNNEI, per germline. CDR3: CASSGSRTGTDTQYF. In DNA form, the CDR3 reads TGTGCCAGCAGTGGAAGCCGAACAGGGACAGATACGCAGTATTTT.

The sample holds one count of this clonotype. The rearrangement links TRBV11-2 to TRBJ1-4; TRBD1 is a possible D gene (5 bases). Trimming removed 5 bases from V and 2 bases from J, with 15 bases in between. In germline, CDR1 is SGHAT, CDR2 FQNNGV. The CDR3 is 16 residues long. CDR3 loop: CASSQNSGTTNEKLFF. CDR3 in DNA: TGTGCCAGCAGCCAAAACTCAGGGACCACTAATGAAAAACTGTTTTTT.

The V call is TRBV6-2 or TRBV6-3, the J call TRBJ2-3; 9 bases are shared with TRBD1. Germline CDR1 MNHEY, CDR2 SVGEGT. This CDR3 comprises 16 residues. With V trimmed by 5 bases and J by 2 bases, 8 bases remained unmatched. CDR3 nucleotides: TGTGCCAGCAGTACACGTACAGGGGGCTTCACAGATACGCAGTATTTT. This codes for CASSTRTGGFTDTQYF.

V is TRBV6-5 and J is TRBJ1-1; D not certain. Trimming stripped 0 bases from V and 0 bases from J, with 8 bases between. CDR3 size: 15 residues. Looked up from germline, CDR1 is MNHEY and CDR2 is SVGAGI. The CDR3 region has the DNA TGTGCCAGCAGTTACTCGATCGAGTTGAACACTGAAGCTTTCTTT. It codes for CASSYSIELNTEAFF.

V is TRBV6-2 or TRBV6-3 and J is TRBJ2-2; D unclear. The CDR3 runs 16 residues. From germline, CDR1 is MNHEY and CDR2 SVGEGT. The germline V and J ends were trimmed by 7 bases and 5 bases, with 20 bases remaining between them. Here the CDR3 reads CASKTLRVFPTGELFF. The CDR3 nucleotides read TGTGCCAGCAAGACATTGCGAGTTTTTCCGACCGGGGAGCTGTTTTTT.

In this sample, this clonotype turned up a few times. V usage is TRBV9 and J usage is TRBJ1-2; 11 nucleotides line up with TRBD1. With 4 bases clipped from V and 7 bases from J, the junction kept 9 bases outside the gene matches. Germline V gives CDR1 SGDLS, CDR2 YYNGEE. The CDR3 is 15 residues long. CDR3 region: CASSPGDRGSRGYTF. In DNA form, the CDR3 reads TGTGCCAGCAGCCCCGGGGACAGGGGGTCGCGTGGCTACACCTTC. The whole variable domain, filled in from reference TRBV9 and TRBJ1-2, reads DSGVTQTPKHLITATGQRVTLRCSPRSGDLSVYWYQQSLDQGLQFLIQYYNGEERAKGNILERFSAQQFPDLHSELNLSSLELGDSALYFCASSPGDRGSRGYTFGSGTRLTVV.

The chain links TRBV5-1 to TRBJ1-1; 7 positions agree with TRBD1. There are 14 residues in the CDR3. Germline-derived CDR1 and CDR2 are SGHRS and YFSETQ. V lost 4 bases, J lost 6 bases, and 9 bases stayed unmatched. The CDR3 protein is CASSLTGYDAEAFF. The CDR3 DNA sequence: TGCGCCAGCAGCCTGACAGGGTACGACGCTGAAGCTTTCTTT.

This clonotype occurred a few times. In DNA, the CDR3 is TGTGCCAGCAGTTCCTCAGGGAGTTACGATGGCTACACCTTC. As protein: CASSSSGSYDGYTF. The V gene is TRBV12-3 or TRBV12-4, the J gene TRBJ1-2; D may be TRBD1 (5 bases). CDR3 length equals 14 residues. Trimming pared 4 bases from V and 6 bases from J, leaving 15 bases between.

CDR3 amino acids: CASSLDGGLRTQYF. CDR3 in DNA: TGCGCCAGCAGCTTGGATGGCGGTCTCCGGACCCAGTACTTC. The genes are TRBV5-1 and TRBJ2-5, with D uncertain. V was cut by 0 bases and J by 7 bases, with 13 bases left in between. CDR3 length: 14 residues. Germline V lookup: CDR1 SGHRS, CDR2 YFSETQ.

This clonotype showed up just a few times. The rearrangement links TRBV7-2 to TRBJ1-1, with D possibly being TRBD1 (5 bases). Trimming took 1 base from V and 0 from J, leaving 12 bases between them. The CDR3 runs to 16 residues. CDR1 is SGHTA, CDR2 FQGNSA, per germline. The CDR3 nucleotides read TGTGCCAGCAGCTTAGTGGTTCCGGGGGTGAACACTGAAGCTTTCTTT. Amino acids: CASSLVVPGVNTEAFF.

This rearrangement joins TRBV13 to TRBJ2-2; TRBD2 is a possible D gene (5 bases). The CDR3 covers 13 residues. Looked up from germline, CDR1 is PRHDT and CDR2 is FYEKMQ (reference sequence). V lost 6 bases to trimming and J lost 10 bases, with 15 bases between them. CDR3 loop: CASSLNDYPELFF. CDR3 nucleotide sequence: TGTGCCAGCAGTCTGAACGACTATCCGGAGCTGTTTTTT.